The 6 T cell receptor beta chains in this list originate from one sample, sequenced in a study of cytomegalovirus exposure and HLA in healthy donors. The PCR was carried out with 60 Vbeta primers and 13 Jbeta primers. Produced via immunoSEQ multiplex PCR; TCRdb's table is partial and in-frame only. The profile shows 74,000 or so clones, 65% to 70% of them singletons. The sample taken for sequencing was PBMCs. The source of these receptors is a woman in her 30s in good health and CMV-seronegative.

As to this clone: The germline gene is not matched at one end of the junction; a read error may be the cause. CDR3 loop: CASSQGAQSDTQYF. CDR3 DNA: TGTGCCAGCAGCCAAGGGGCCCAGTCAGATACGCAGTATTTT. V usage is TRBV4-1 and J usage is TRBJ2-3; D perhaps matches TRBD1 (5 bases). The V gene's germline CDR1 is MGHRA and CDR2 YSYEKL. The CDR3 runs 14 residues.

The rearrangement uses TRBV9 and TRBJ2-3; TRBD1 agrees at 7 bases. CDR1 and CDR2 (germline): SGDLS, YYNGEE. This CDR3 is built from 17 residues. V lost 5 bases to trimming and J lost 3 bases; unmatched junction nucleotides: 15. This CDR3 is CASSEEDWTGDTDTQYF. CDR3 coding DNA: TGTGCCAGCAGTGAAGAAGATTGGACAGGCGATACAGATACGCAGTATTTT.

Within the sample, this clone is medium-sized. The chain recombines TRBV5-6 with TRBJ2-1, with D tentatively TRBD2 (7 bases). Germline CDR1 and CDR2: SGHDT and YYEEEE. V was shortened by 3 bases and J by 7 bases, with 17 bases between the two germline ends. This CDR3 has 15 residues. The DNA for the CDR3 is TGTGCCAGCAGCTCCCCCCCGGGGGGCCTTAATGAGCAGTTCTTC. Translated, it gives CASSSPPGGLNEQFF. The full variable domain, in which reference TRBV5-6 and TRBJ2-1 provide the parts outside the CDR3, is DAGVTQSPTHLIKTRGQQVTLRCSPKSGHDTVSWYQQALGQGPQFIFQYYEEEERQRGNFPDRFSGHQFPNYSSELNVNALLLGDSALYLCASSSPPGGLNEQFFGPGTRLTVL.

The gene calls are TRBV19 and TRBJ2-1, with 7 bases that match TRBD1. The V gene end was trimmed by 3 bases and the J gene end by 3 bases; junction bases not matched to a gene: 5. The CDR3 covers 15 residues. Germline values: CDR1 LNHDA, CDR2 SQIVND (reference sequence). The CDR3 protein is CASSISGGGYNEQFF. CDR3 sequence (DNA): TGTGCCAGTAGTATTTCAGGGGGTGGCTACAATGAGCAGTTCTTC. Full variable domain (remainder filled in from reference TRBV19 and TRBJ2-1): DGGITQSPKYLFRKEGQNVTLSCEQNLNHDAMYWYRQDPGQGLRLIYYSQIVNDFQKGDIAEGYSVSREKKESFPLTVTSAQKNPTAFYLCASSISGGGYNEQFFGPGTRLTVL.

The gene calls are TRBV29-1 and TRBJ2-1, with 10 bases fitting TRBD1. CDR3 size: 13 residues. Germline V gene data show CDR1 as SQVTM and CDR2 as ANQGSEA. Germline trimming cut 6 bases from V and 9 bases from J; bases unmatched to any gene: 8. The CDR3 DNA is TGCAGCGTGGGGACAGGGGAGGGTAGTGAGCAGTTCTTC. It codes for CSVGTGEGSEQFF.

This clone turned up a few times. The J gene is TRBJ1-3, the V gene TRBV6-1; D is unresolved. V lost 7 bases and J lost 0, with 10 bases in between. The CDR3 totals 14 residues. Germline V gives CDR1 MNHNS, CDR2 SASEGT. CDR3: CASKQFFSGNTIYF. CDR3 sequence (DNA): TGTGCCAGCAAACAGTTCTTCTCTGGAAACACCATATATTTT.